These 31 T cell receptor beta chains share one sample of origin, sequenced in a study of T-cell reconstitution after alpha-beta-depleted transplantation in children. Unique molecular identifiers were incorporated during preparation of the TCRbeta library. MiXCR, run by TCRdb on the PCR reads, gives a single entry per CDR3 protein. This sample has some 200,000 distinct CDR3 sequences, with around 7% found just once. The source material was PBMCs, sampled before TCRalphabeta/CD19-depleted stem cell transplant. Receptors were obtained from a boy aged 2-15 years with acute lymphoblastic leukemia, due to receive a stem cell transplant.

This clonotype showed up just a few times. This chain links TRBV20-1 with TRBJ2-1; 10 nucleotides align to TRBD1. CDR3 length equals 13 residues. Unmatched junction bases numbered 5, after V lost 3 bases and J lost 9 bases. CDR1 DFQATT and CDR2 SNEGSKA come from the germline V gene (reference sequence). CDR3: CSARGTGVTEQFF. CDR3 coding DNA: TGCAGTGCTAGGGGGACAGGGGTGACTGAGCAGTTCTTC.

This clonotype was detected many times. The CDR3 sequence is CASSHPGNEQFF. The CDR3 region has the DNA TGTGCCAGTAGTCATCCTGGGAATGAGCAGTTCTTC. The chain joins TRBV19 to TRBJ2-1; D unresolved. The CDR3 covers 12 residues. CDR1 is LNHDA, CDR2 SQIVND, per germline (reference sequence). Trimming took 5 bases from V and 7 from J, leaving 9 bases between them.

This clonotype was seen repeatedly, ten times or more. The chain links TRBV28 to TRBJ1-1; D perhaps matches TRBD1 (5 bases). V lost 4 bases, J lost 4 bases, and 10 bases lay in between. The CDR3 totals 13 residues. Germline CDR1 and CDR2: MDHEN and SYDVKM. Written as DNA, the CDR3 is TGTGCCAGCAGTTATGGGACGGGCACTGAAGCTTTCTTT. This sequence encodes CASSYGTGTEAFF.

This clonotype was picked up many times. This chain connects TRBV12-3 or TRBV12-4 to TRBJ2-1, with a weak D call TRBD1 (6 bases). The ends were cut back, 1 base at V and 5 bases at J, with 12 bases in the middle. The CDR3 contains 15 residues. CDR3 in amino acids: CASSLGQGSDNEQFF. In nucleotides, the CDR3 is TGTGCCAGCAGTTTAGGGCAGGGGTCAGACAATGAGCAGTTCTTC.

This clonotype has a count of ten or more. CDR3 nucleotide sequence: TGCAGCGCCCCCAGGGGCAGGGTGAACGAGCAGTTCTTC. Its translation: CSAPRGRVNEQFF. The chain recombines TRBV29-1 with TRBJ2-1, with D maybe TRBD1 (6 bases). This CDR3 is built from 13 residues. Germline V CDR1 and CDR2: SQVTM, ANQGSEA. The V end lost 7 bases, the J end lost 10 bases, and 20 bases lay between the germline ends.

The chain uses TRBV20-1 and TRBJ2-2; TRBD2 matches 7 bases. The germline V gene has CDR1 DFQATT and CDR2 SNEGSKA (reference sequence). Germline trimming cut 6 bases from V and 4 bases from J; bases unmatched to any gene: 11. The CDR3 loop spans 15 amino acids. CDR3 bases: TGCAGTGCCCCCTCCCTAGCGGTCCCCACCGGGGAGCTGTTTTTT. Translation gives CSAPSLAVPTGELFF.

In its sample, this clonotype was seen many times. The chain's CDR3 is CATFSFWGANVLTF. CDR3 DNA: TGTGCCACCTTCAGTTTCTGGGGGGCCAACGTCCTGACTTTC. The rearrangement joins TRBV10-3 to TRBJ2-6; no firm D call. The CDR3 consists of 14 residues. V lost 10 bases and J lost 4, with 14 bases in between. Germline V gene sequence: CDR1 ENHRY, CDR2 SYGVKD.

As DNA, the CDR3 is TGTGCCAGCAGCCAACACCTCGGGGGGGCGCTAACCAAGGGGGCGGAGACCCAGTACTTC. This codes for CASSQHLGGALTKGAETQYF. The J gene is TRBJ2-5, the V gene TRBV4-2; maybe TRBD2 (8 bases). V was shortened by 2 bases and J by 5 bases, with 30 bases between the two germline ends. Germline CDR1 reads LGHNA; CDR2 reads YNFKEQ. The CDR3 is made up of 20 amino acids.

This clonotype has only a few counts. V and J are TRBV20-1 and TRBJ2-5, with TRBD2 as a possible D gene (7 bases). CDR3 length: 15 residues. The germline CDR1 and CDR2 sequences are DFQATT and SNEGSKA (reference sequence). The germline V and J ends were trimmed by 5 bases and 6 bases, with 22 bases remaining between them. The CDR3 DNA is TGCAGTGCTGGGGGGGCAGTTCCCTTTCAACAGACCCAGTACTTC. Amino acids: CSAGGAVPFQQTQYF.

The sample holds many counts of this clonotype. This sequence joins TRBV6-5 and TRBJ2-7; TRBD1 matches 8 bases. The germline V gene has CDR1 MNHEY and CDR2 SVGAGI. The CDR3 contains 14 residues. V lost 4 bases to trimming and J lost 7 bases; unmatched junction nucleotides: 9. CDR3 sequence reads: CASSSGTTGVEQYF. CDR3 bases: TGTGCCAGCAGTTCCGGCACGACAGGGGTAGAGCAGTACTTC.

This clonotype was seen at least ten times. V gene TRBV5-5 combines with J gene TRBJ2-1, with a tentative D call TRBD2 (7 bases). CDR3 length: 15 amino acids. Germline V gene sequence: CDR1 SGHKS, CDR2 YYEKEE (reference sequence). Trimming stripped 4 bases from V and 2 bases from J, with 13 bases between. The CDR3 DNA sequence: TGTGCCAGCAGCCCTACCGGGGGGCCCTACAATGAGCAGTTCTTC. Translation gives CASSPTGGPYNEQFF.

This clonotype showed up many times. The rearrangement joins TRBV10-3 to TRBJ2-1, with 8 bases identical to TRBD2. With V trimmed by 7 bases and J by 5 bases, 10 bases remained unmatched. Germline loops: CDR1 ENHRY, CDR2 SYGVKD. There are 15 residues in the CDR3. The CDR3 DNA follows: TGTGCCATCACTCATTCGGGGGGGCCCCACAATGAGCAGTTCTTC. As protein: CAITHSGGPHNEQFF.

This clonotype was detected many times. The chain employs TRBV28 and TRBJ2-5, with a tentative D call TRBD2 (5 bases). In germline, CDR1 is MDHEN, CDR2 SYDVKM. Between the trimmed V and J ends, which lost 4 bases and 6 bases, there was a span of 12 bases. The CDR3 is 13 residues long. CDR3 loop: CASSSEVWKTQYF. CDR3 sequence (DNA): TGTGCCAGCAGTTCGGAGGTTTGGAAGACCCAGTACTTC.

This clonotype was seen ten or more times. This rearrangement joins TRBV28 to TRBJ2-7; D possibly corresponds to TRBD2 (6 bases). Between the trimmed V and J ends, which lost 5 bases and 2 bases, there was a span of 13 bases. The CDR3 is 14 amino acids. Germline V gene sequence: CDR1 MDHEN, CDR2 SYDVKM. CDR3 DNA sequence: TGTGCCAGCAGTGCCCGACTAGTACCCTACGAGCAGTACTTC. It codes for CASSARLVPYEQYF. The whole variable domain, remainder taken from reference TRBV28 and TRBJ2-7, is DVKVTQSSRYLVKRTGEKVFLECVQDMDHENMFWYRQDPGLGLRLIYFSYDVKMKEKGDIPEGYSVSREKKERFSLILESASTNQTSMYLCASSARLVPYEQYFGPGTRLTVT.

On this clonotype itself: A read error may be the cause here, since a much bigger clone is one base away. This chain connects TRBV29-1 to TRBJ2-5, with 8 bases lining up with TRBD2. CDR1 is SQVTM and CDR2 is ANQGSEA in the germline V gene. This CDR3 is 15 amino acids long. In nucleotides, the CDR3 is TGCAGCGTTGACTGGGGTAGCGGGGTCTTGGAGACCCAGCACTTC. Encoded protein: CSVDWGSGVLETQHF.

The genes are TRBV7-8 and TRBJ1-1; 7 nucleotides agree with TRBD1. V lost 2 bases to trimming and J lost 10 bases; unmatched junction nucleotides: 1. CDR3 size: 11 residues. From germline, CDR1 is SGHVS and CDR2 FQNEAQ. CDR3 protein: CASSLTGAAFF. In DNA form, the CDR3 reads TGTGCCAGCAGCTTAACAGGGGCAGCTTTCTTT.

Ten or more counts support this clonotype. The V call is TRBV10-3, the J call TRBJ1-4, with no clear D. This CDR3 has 14 amino acids. The germline CDR1 and CDR2 sequences are ENHRY and SYGVKD. V shed 2 bases and J shed 3 bases, with 7 bases lying between them. CDR3 protein: CAISEGGANEKLFF. CDR3 nucleotide sequence: TGTGCCATCAGTGAGGGAGGAGCTAATGAAAAACTGTTTTTT.

This clonotype was seen many times. The CDR3 loop is CASTEPGQGNEQFF. The CDR3 DNA is TGTGCCAGCACTGAACCAGGACAGGGCAATGAGCAGTTCTTC. This chain links TRBV6-2 or TRBV6-3 with TRBJ2-1, with 8 bases matching TRBD1. This CDR3 has 14 residues. Germline CDR1 MNHEY, CDR2 SVGEGT. Trimming took 7 bases from V and 6 from J; bases not matched to a gene: 8.

At least ten counts were recorded for this clonotype. V is TRBV10-2 and J is TRBJ2-1; perhaps TRBD2 as D (6 bases). Looked up from germline, CDR1 is WSHSY and CDR2 is SAAADI. The CDR3 sequence is 15 residues long. Trimming took 7 bases from V and 3 from J, leaving 16 bases between them. In DNA form, the CDR3 reads TGCGCCAGCAACCCGGGGGTTGGGGGCTACAATGAGCAGTTCTTC. It yields the protein CASNPGVGGYNEQFF.

The chain uses TRBV20-1 and TRBJ1-2; unclear D gene. With 0 bases removed from V and 2 bases from J, the gap between germline ends came to 19 bases. CDR1 and CDR2 from the germline V gene are DFQATT and SNEGSKA (reference sequence). The CDR3 has 17 amino acids. The CDR3: CSARDLQPLLGNYGYTF. DNA of the CDR3: TGCAGTGCTAGAGATCTCCAGCCGCTTCTGGGAAACTATGGCTACACCTTC.

This clonotype was counted ten times or more. The CDR3 sequence is CASSLAGGADQPQHF. The CDR3 DNA reads TGCGCCAGCAGCTTGGCCGGGGGAGCTGATCAGCCCCAGCATTTT. V usage is TRBV5-1 and J usage is TRBJ1-5, with D perhaps TRBD1 (5 bases). The V end was cut by 0 bases, the J end by 5 bases, with 12 bases between. CDR3 length: 15 residues. Germline assignment: CDR1 SGHRS and CDR2 YFSETQ.

The table lists this clonotype with many counts. The V and J genes are TRBV11-2 and TRBJ2-6; D possibly uses TRBD1 or TRBD2 (6 bases each). The V end lost 1 base, the J end lost 0 bases, and 10 bases lay between the germline ends. The CDR3 is made up of 17 amino acids. Germline lookup yields CDR1 SGHAT and CDR2 FQNNGV. The CDR3: CASSLGWGASGANVLTF. The CDR3 region has the DNA TGTGCCAGCAGCTTAGGTTGGGGGGCCTCTGGGGCCAACGTCCTGACTTTC. The whole variable domain, filled in from reference TRBV11-2 and TRBJ2-6, reads EAGVAQSPRYKIIEKRQSVAFWCNPISGHATLYWYQQILGQGPKLLIQFQNNGVVDDSQLPKDRFSAERLKGVDSTLKIQPAKLEDSAVYLCASSLGWGASGANVLTFGAGSRLTVL.

This clonotype was seen a few times. J is TRBJ2-2 and V is TRBV30; 9 bases line up with TRBD1. The trim removed 0 bases at V and 5 bases at J, leaving 7 bases unmatched. Germline lookup yields CDR1 GTSNPN and CDR2 SVGIG (reference sequence). CDR3 length: 16 amino acids. In nucleotides, the CDR3 is TGTGCCTGGAGTGTACTAATTGGACAGGGGACCGGGGAGCTGTTTTTT. It translates to CAWSVLIGQGTGELFF. The full variable domain, its missing parts supplied by reference TRBV30 and TRBJ2-2, is SQTIHQWPATLVQPVGSPLSLECTVEGTSNPNLYWYRQAAGRGLQLLFYSVGIGQISSEVPQNLSASRPQDRQFILSSKKLLLSDSGFYLCAWSVLIGQGTGELFFGEGSRLTVL.

The V and J genes are TRBV6-2 or TRBV6-3 and TRBJ2-4; D perhaps matches TRBD1 (5 bases). The CDR3 has 15 amino acids. V dropped 6 bases and J dropped 0 bases, with 12 bases sitting between them. Germline V CDR1 and CDR2: MNHEY, SVGEGT. CDR3 nucleotide sequence: TGTGCCAGCAGCAGACAGACCCTAGCCAAAAACATTCAGTACTTC. This codes for CASSRQTLAKNIQYF.

This clonotype was counted ten times or more. The chain carries TRBV20-1 and TRBJ2-7; maybe TRBD1 (5 bases). CDR1 DFQATT and CDR2 SNEGSKA come from the germline V gene (reference sequence). The CDR3 totals 12 residues. V shed 2 bases and J shed 6 bases, with 11 bases lying between them. CDR3 nucleotide sequence: TGCAGTGCTAGATGGCAGGGCGCCGAGCAGTACTTC. This sequence encodes CSARWQGAEQYF.

The chain combines TRBV28 with TRBJ1-5, with D perhaps TRBD1 (5 bases). V lost 10 bases and J lost 0, with 10 bases in between. CDR3 length equals 13 residues. The V gene's germline CDR1 is MDHEN and CDR2 SYDVKM. CDR3: CATKGVSNQPQHF. CDR3 DNA: TGTGCCACCAAAGGGGTTAGCAATCAGCCCCAGCATTTT.

The rearrangement links TRBV5-1 to TRBJ2-3, with 9 bases fitting TRBD2. The CDR3 runs 15 residues. V gave up 7 bases and J gave up 2 bases; unmatched junction bases: 8. Per germline, CDR1 SGHRS and CDR2 YFSETQ. This chain's CDR3 is CASEIAGEPTDTQYF. In DNA, the CDR3 is TGCGCCAGCGAAATAGCGGGGGAGCCCACAGATACGCAGTATTTT.

In its sample, this clonotype was seen a few times. The V and J genes are TRBV21-1 and TRBJ1-1; the listed D gene, TRBD1, was not tested against the DNA. TRBV21-1 is an annotated pseudogene. The CDR3 runs 16 residues. CDR3 region: CASSKRGHGANTEAFF. CDR3 in DNA: TGTGCCAGCAGCAAGAGGGGGCACGGGGCGAACACTGAAGCTTTCTTT.

This clonotype was found a few times. This chain links TRBV11-2 with TRBJ1-1; 7 bases are shared with TRBD1. V dropped 7 bases and J dropped 0; count of bases not matched to a gene: 5. The germline gives CDR1 SGHAT, CDR2 FQNNGV. The CDR3 loop spans 14 amino acids. CDR3 bases: TGTGCCAGCAACAACAGGGGATTGAACACTGAAGCTTTCTTT. Translating it yields CASNNRGLNTEAFF.

This clonotype has ten or more counts. V gene TRBV6-2 or TRBV6-3 combines with J gene TRBJ2-1; 9 bases line up with TRBD2. Germline trimming cut 6 bases from V and 9 bases from J; bases unmatched to any gene: 15. Germline V CDR1 and CDR2: MNHEY, SVGEGT. This CDR3 region has 16 residues. CDR3 amino acids: CASSPNSGGPVAEQFF. The CDR3, as DNA: TGTGCCAGCAGCCCGAATAGCGGGGGCCCTGTAGCTGAGCAGTTCTTC.

This clonotype was recorded at least ten times. This sequence joins TRBV28 and TRBJ1-5; unclear D gene. Germline values: CDR1 MDHEN, CDR2 SYDVKM. Trimming took 6 bases from V and 0 from J, leaving 6 bases between them. The length of the CDR3 is 13 residues. As DNA, the CDR3 is TGTGCCAGCAGATACGATAGCAATCAGCCCCAGCATTTT. It encodes CASRYDSNQPQHF. The full variable domain, rest sourced from reference TRBV28 and TRBJ1-5, is DVKVTQSSRYLVKRTGEKVFLECVQDMDHENMFWYRQDPGLGLRLIYFSYDVKMKEKGDIPEGYSVSREKKERFSLILESASTNQTSMYLCASRYDSNQPQHFGDGTRLSIL.